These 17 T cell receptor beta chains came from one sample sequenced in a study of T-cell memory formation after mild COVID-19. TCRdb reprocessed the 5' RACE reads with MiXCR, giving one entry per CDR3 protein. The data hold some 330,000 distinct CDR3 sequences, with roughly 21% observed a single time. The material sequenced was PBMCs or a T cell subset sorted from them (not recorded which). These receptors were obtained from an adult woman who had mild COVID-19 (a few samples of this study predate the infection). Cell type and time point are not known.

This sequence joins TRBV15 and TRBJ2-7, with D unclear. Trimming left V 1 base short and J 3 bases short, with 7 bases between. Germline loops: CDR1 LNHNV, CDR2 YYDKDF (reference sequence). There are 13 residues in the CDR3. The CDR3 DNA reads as TGTGCCACCAGCAGAGGCAGGAGCTACGAGCAGTACTTC. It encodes CATSRGRSYEQYF. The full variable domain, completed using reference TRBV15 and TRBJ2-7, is DAMVIQNPRYQVTQFGKPVTLSCSQTLNHNVMYWYQQKSSQAPKLLFHYYDKDFNNEADTPDNFQSRRPNTSFCFLDIRSPGLGDTAMYLCATSRGRSYEQYFGPGTRLTVT.

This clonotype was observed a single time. For the CDR3, the DNA is TGTGCAAGTCGCCAGGAAGGACAGGGTTGCACTGAAGCTTTCTTT. Protein product: CASRQEGQGCTEAFF. The genes are TRBV12-2 and TRBJ1-1; the table's TRBD1 call for D was not verified on the DNA. TRBV12-2 is an annotated pseudogene. CDR3 length: 15 residues.

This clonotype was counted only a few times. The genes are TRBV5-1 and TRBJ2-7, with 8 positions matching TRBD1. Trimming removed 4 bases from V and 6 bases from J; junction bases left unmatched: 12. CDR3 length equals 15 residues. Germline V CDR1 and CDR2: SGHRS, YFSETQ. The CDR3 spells CASSDSGGPIAEQYF. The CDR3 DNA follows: TGCGCCAGCAGCGACTCAGGGGGCCCGATTGCCGAGCAGTACTTC.

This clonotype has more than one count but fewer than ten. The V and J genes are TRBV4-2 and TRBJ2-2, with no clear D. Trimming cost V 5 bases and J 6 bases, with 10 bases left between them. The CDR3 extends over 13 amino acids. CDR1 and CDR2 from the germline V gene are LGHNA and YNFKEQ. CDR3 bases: TGTGCCAGCAGCGTACTAATGGCCGGGGAGCTGTTTTTT. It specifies CASSVLMAGELFF.

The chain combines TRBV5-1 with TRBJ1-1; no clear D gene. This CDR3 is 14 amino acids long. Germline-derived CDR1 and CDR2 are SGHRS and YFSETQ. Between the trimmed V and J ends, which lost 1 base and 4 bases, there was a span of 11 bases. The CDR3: CASSLLPRATEAFF. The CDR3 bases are TGCGCCAGCAGCTTGCTCCCTCGGGCCACTGAAGCTTTCTTT.

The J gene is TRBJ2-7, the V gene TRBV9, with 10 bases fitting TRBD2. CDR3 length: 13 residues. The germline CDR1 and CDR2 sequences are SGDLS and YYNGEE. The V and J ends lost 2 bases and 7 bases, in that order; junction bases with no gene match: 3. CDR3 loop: CASSVSGRGEQYF. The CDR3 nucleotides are TGTGCCAGCAGCGTCAGCGGGAGGGGGGAGCAGTACTTC.

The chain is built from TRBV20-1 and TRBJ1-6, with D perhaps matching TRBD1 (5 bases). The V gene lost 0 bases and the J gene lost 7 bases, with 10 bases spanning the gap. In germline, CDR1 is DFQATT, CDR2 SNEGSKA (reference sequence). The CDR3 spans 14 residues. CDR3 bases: TGCAGTGCTAGAGAGGGACTGTTGAATTCACCCCTCCACTTT. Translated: CSAREGLLNSPLHF.

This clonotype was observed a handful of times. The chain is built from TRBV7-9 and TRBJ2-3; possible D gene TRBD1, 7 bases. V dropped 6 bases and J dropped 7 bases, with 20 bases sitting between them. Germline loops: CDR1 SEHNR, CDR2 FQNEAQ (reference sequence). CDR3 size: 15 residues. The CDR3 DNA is TGTGCCAGCAGTTTCACTACAGGGGACTTCAATACGCAGTATTTT. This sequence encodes CASSFTTGDFNTQYF.

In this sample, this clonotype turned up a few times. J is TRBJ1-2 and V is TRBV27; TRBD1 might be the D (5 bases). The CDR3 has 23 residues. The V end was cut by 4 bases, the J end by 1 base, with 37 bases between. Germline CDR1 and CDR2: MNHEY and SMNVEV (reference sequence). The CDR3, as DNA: TGTGCCAGCAGTTCCTCTCGACACACCATCTCCGGGACGGATAGCCCGTTTAACTATGGCTACACCTTC. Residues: CASSSSRHTISGTDSPFNYGYTF.

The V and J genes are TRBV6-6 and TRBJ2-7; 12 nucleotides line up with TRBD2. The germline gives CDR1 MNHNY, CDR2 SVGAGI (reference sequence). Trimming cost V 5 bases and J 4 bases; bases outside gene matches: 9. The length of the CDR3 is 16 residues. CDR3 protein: CASSKTSGRGKYEQYF. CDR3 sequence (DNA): TGTGCCAGCAGTAAGACTAGCGGGAGAGGAAAGTACGAGCAGTACTTC.

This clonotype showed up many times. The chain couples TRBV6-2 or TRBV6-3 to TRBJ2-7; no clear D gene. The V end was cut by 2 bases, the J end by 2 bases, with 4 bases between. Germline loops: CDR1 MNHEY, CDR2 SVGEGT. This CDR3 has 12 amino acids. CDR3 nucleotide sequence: TGTGCCAGCAGTTACCTGGCCTACGAGCAGTACTTC. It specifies CASSYLAYEQYF.

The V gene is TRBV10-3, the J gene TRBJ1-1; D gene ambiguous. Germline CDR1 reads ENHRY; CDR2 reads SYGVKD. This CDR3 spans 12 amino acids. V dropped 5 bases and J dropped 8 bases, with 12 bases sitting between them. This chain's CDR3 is CAISMGGTEAFF. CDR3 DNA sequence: TGTGCCATCAGTATGGGCGGAACCGAAGCTTTCTTT.

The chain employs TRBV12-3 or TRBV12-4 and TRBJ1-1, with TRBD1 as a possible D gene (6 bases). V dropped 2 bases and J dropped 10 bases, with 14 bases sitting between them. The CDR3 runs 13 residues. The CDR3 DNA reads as TGTGCCAGCAGTTTATCCCAGACAGGCGGAGCTTTCTTT. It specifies CASSLSQTGGAFF.

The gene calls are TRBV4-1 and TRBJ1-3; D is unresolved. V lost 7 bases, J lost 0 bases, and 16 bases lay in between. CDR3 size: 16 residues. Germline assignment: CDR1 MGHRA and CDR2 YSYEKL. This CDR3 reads CASTLAAGYSGNTIYF. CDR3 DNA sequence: TGCGCCAGCACCTTGGCTGCCGGGTACTCTGGAAACACCATATATTTT.

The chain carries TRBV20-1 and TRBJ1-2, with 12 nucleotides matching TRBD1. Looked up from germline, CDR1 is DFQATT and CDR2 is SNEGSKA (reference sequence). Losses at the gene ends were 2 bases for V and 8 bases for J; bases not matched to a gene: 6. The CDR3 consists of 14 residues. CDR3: CSARFAGTGGGYTF. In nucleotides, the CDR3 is TGCAGTGCTAGATTCGCCGGGACAGGGGGCGGCTACACCTTC.

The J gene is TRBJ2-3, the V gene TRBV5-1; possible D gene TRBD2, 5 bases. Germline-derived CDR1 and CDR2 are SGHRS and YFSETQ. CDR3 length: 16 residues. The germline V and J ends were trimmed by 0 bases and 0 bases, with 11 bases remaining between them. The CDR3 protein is CASSLEVARSTDTQYF. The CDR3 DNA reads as TGCGCCAGCAGCTTGGAGGTAGCGCGGAGCACAGATACGCAGTATTTT.

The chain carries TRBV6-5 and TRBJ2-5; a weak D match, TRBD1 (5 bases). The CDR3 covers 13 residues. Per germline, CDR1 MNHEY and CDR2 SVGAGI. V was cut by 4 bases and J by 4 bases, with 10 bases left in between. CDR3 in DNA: TGTGCCAGCAGTTCTCCAGGGCGAGAGACCCAGTACTTC. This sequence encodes CASSSPGRETQYF.